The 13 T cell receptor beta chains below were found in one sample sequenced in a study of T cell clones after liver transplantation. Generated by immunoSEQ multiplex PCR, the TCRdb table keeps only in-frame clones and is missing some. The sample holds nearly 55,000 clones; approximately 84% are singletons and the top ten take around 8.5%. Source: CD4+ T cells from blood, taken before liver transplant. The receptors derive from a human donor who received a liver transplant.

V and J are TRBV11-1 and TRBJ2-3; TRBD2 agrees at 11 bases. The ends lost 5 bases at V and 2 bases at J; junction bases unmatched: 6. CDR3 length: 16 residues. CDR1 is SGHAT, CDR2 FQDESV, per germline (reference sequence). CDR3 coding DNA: TGTGCCAGCAGCGATGGGACTAGCGGAGACACAGATACGCAGTATTTT. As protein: CASSDGTSGDTDTQYF.

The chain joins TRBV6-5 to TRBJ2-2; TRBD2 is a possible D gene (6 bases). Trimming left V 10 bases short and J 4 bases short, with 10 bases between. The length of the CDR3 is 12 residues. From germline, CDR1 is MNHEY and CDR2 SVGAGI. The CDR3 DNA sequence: TGTGCCACGACTAGATCCACCGGGGAGCTGTTTTTT. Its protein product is CATTRSTGELFF.

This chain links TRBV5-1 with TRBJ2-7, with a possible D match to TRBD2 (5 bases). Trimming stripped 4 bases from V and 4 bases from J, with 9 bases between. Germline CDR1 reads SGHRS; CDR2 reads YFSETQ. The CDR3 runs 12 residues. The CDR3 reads CASSRTWYEQYF. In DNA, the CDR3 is TGCGCCAGCAGCCGGACTTGGTACGAGCAGTACTTC. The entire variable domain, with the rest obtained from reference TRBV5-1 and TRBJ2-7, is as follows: KAGVTQTPRYLIKTRGQQVTLSCSPISGHRSVSWYQQTPGQGLQFLFEYFSETQRNKGNFPGRFSGRQFSNSRSEMNVSTLELGDSALYLCASSRTWYEQYFGPGTRLTVT.

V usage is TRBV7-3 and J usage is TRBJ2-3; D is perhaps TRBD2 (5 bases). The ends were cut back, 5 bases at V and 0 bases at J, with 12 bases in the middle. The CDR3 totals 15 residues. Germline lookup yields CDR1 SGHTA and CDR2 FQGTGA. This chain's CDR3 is CASSRGPSSTDTQYF. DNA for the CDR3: TGTGCCAGCAGCCGAGGGCCCTCTAGCACAGATACGCAGTATTTT.

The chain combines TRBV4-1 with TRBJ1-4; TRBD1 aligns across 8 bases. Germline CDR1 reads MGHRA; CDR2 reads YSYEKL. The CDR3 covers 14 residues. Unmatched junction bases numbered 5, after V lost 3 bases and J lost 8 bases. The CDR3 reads CASSQDRVREKLFF. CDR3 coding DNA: TGCGCCAGCAGCCAGGACAGGGTACGAGAAAAACTGTTTTTT.

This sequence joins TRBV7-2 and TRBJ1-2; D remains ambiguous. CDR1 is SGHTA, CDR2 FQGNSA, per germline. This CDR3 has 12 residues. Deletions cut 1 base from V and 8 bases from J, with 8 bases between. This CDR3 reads CASSLGALGYTF. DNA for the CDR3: TGTGCCAGCAGCTTAGGGGCGCTGGGCTACACCTTC.

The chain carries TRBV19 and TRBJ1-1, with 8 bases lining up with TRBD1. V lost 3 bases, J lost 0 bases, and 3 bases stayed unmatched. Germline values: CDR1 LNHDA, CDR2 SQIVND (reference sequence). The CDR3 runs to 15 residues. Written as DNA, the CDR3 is TGTGCCAGTAGTATGGGACAGGCGTTGAACACTGAAGCTTTCTTT. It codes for CASSMGQALNTEAFF.

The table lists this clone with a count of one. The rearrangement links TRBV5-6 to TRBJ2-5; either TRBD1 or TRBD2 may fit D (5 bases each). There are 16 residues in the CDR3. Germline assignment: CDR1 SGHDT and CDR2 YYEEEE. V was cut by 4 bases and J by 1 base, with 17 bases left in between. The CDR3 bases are TGTGCCAGCAGCAACTGGGGGATTCGGGTCCAAGAGACCCAGTACTTC. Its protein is CASSNWGIRVQETQYF.

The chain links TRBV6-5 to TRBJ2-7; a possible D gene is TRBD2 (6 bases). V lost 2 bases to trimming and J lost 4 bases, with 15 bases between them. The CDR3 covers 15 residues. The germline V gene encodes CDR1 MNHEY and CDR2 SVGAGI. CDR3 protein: CASSYRDSGRYEQYF. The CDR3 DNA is TGTGCCAGCAGTTACAGGGATAGCGGAAGATACGAGCAGTACTTC.

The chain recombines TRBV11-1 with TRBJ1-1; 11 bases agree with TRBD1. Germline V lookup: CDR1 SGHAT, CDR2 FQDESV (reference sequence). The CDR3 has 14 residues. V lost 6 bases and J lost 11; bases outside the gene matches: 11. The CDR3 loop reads CASSPLRGQGGAFF. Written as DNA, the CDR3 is TGTGCCAGCAGTCCTCTTCGGGGACAGGGGGGCGCTTTCTTT. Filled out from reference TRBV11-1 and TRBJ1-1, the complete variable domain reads EAEVAQSPRYKITEKSQAVAFWCDPISGHATLYWYRQILGQGPELLVQFQDESVVDDSQLPKDRFSAERLKGVDSTLKIQPAELGDSAMYLCASSPLRGQGGAFFGQGTRLTVV.

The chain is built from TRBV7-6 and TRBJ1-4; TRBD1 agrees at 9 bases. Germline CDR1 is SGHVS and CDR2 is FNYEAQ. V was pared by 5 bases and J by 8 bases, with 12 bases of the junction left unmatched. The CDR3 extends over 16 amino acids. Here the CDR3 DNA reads TGTGCCAGCAGCCCACGGCCTCCGGGACAGGGCGAAAAACTGTTTTTT. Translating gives CASSPRPPGQGEKLFF. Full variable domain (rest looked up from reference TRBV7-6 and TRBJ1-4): GAGVSQSPRYKVTKRGQDVALRCDPISGHVSLYWYRQALGQGPEFLTYFNYEAQQDKSGLPNDRFSAERPEGSISTLTIQRTEQRDSAMYRCASSPRPPGQGEKLFFGSGTQLSVL.

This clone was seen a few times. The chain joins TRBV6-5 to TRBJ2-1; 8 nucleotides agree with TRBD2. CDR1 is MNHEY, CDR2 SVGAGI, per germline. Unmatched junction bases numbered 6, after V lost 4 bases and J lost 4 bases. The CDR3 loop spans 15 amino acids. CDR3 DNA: TGTGCCAGCAGTTTACTAGCGGACGGTTACAATGAGCAGTTCTTC. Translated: CASSLLADGYNEQFF.

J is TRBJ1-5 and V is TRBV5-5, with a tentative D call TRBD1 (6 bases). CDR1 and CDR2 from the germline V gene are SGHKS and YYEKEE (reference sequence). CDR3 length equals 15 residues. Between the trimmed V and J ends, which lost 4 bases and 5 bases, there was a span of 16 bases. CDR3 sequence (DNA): TGTGCCAGCAGCCCCCTTGGGGGGGCGGATCAGCCCCAGCATTTT. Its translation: CASSPLGGADQPQHF. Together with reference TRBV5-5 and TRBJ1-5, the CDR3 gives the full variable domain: DAGVTQSPTHLIKTRGQQVTLRCSPISGHKSVSWYQQVLGQGPQFIFQYYEKEERGRGNFPDRFSARQFPNYSSELNVNALLLGDSALYLCASSPLGGADQPQHFGDGTRLSIL.